This T cell receptor (beta chain) was sequenced for a study of T cell responses to AZD1222 COVID-19 vaccine. The data were produced by immunoSEQ multiplex PCR, yet TCRdb's version contains in-frame clones alone and is incomplete. The repertoire has 80,000 or so clones, approximately 83% of them found once; the top ten carry 10%. The germline gives CDR1 SQVTM, CDR2 ANQGSEA. V was clipped by 3 bases and J by 4 bases, with 3 bases between them. The CDR3 spans 11 residues. The chain couples TRBV29-1 to TRBJ2-2, with D unresolved. The sequenced sample was peripheral blood, obtained 28 days after the second AZD1222 dose. The clonotype comes from an adult who received the AZD1222 COVID-19 vaccine. The CDR3 sequence: CSVEGTGELFF. CDR3 nucleotides: TGCAGCGTTGAGGGCACCGGGGAGCTGTTTTTT.